A single sample is the source of the 19 T cell receptor beta chains below, sequenced in a study of OX40 agonist ivuxolimab in advanced cancers. This table comes from immunoSEQ multiplex PCR, and its TCRdb copy is limited to in-frame clones, with some not included. The table shows about 40,000 clones, with 88% occurring only once. The specimen was CD4+ or CD8+ T cells sorted from blood, collected in a trial of the OX40 agonist ivuxolimab. Source of these receptors: an adult with an advanced solid tumor such as melanoma, head and neck, liver or kidney cancer.

This clone is termed medium-sized (0.01 to 0.1%). The chain joins TRBV7-8 to TRBJ2-1; no firm D call. The CDR3 has 15 residues. The germline CDR1 and CDR2 sequences are SGHVS and FQNEAQ. V lost 4 bases and J 4 bases, leaving 14 bases between the germline ends. CDR3 loop: CASSSGSLRYNEQFF. CDR3 sequence (DNA): TGTGCCAGCAGCTCAGGTTCATTACGTTACAATGAGCAGTTCTTC.

The gene calls are TRBV9 and TRBJ2-2; 10 positions match TRBD2. Losses at the gene ends were 3 bases for V and 3 bases for J; bases not matched to a gene: 17. Looked up from germline, CDR1 is SGDLS and CDR2 is YYNGEE. CDR3 size: 20 residues. CDR3: CASSAPVLAGAGGDTGELFF. CDR3 nucleotides: TGTGCCAGCAGCGCCCCGGTCCTAGCGGGGGCAGGGGGGGACACCGGGGAGCTGTTTTTT.

V and J are TRBV7-8 and TRBJ2-7; TRBD2 aligns across 14 bases. Unmatched junction bases numbered 3, after V lost 4 bases and J lost 4 bases. The CDR3 runs 15 residues. Germline loops: CDR1 SGHVS, CDR2 FQNEAQ. This CDR3 is CASSSRTSGRYEQYF. The CDR3 DNA reads as TGTGCCAGCAGCTCGAGGACTAGCGGGAGGTACGAGCAGTACTTC.

The chain has TRBV4-1 and TRBJ2-7; D possibly matches TRBD1 or TRBD2 (5 bases each). Germline V gene sequence: CDR1 MGHRA, CDR2 YSYEKL. The germline V and J ends were trimmed by 1 base and 4 bases, with 17 bases remaining between them. The CDR3 spans 16 residues. The CDR3 DNA is TGCGCCAGCAGCCAAGGTACCGGGACCGTCGCTTACGAGCAGTACTTC. This translates into CASSQGTGTVAYEQYF.

This chain uses TRBV5-6 with TRBJ2-1; TRBD1 or TRBD2 may be the D gene (5 bases each). From germline, CDR1 is SGHDT and CDR2 YYEEEE. Trimming removed 0 bases from V and 3 bases from J, with 10 bases in between. The CDR3 length is 15 residues. CDR3 sequence reads: CASSLVQGVYNEQFF. CDR3 DNA: TGTGCCAGCAGCTTGGTTCAGGGAGTCTACAATGAGCAGTTCTTC.

The chain couples TRBV30 to TRBJ1-1; D is unresolved. Germline V gives CDR1 GTSNPN, CDR2 SVGIG (reference sequence). With 0 bases removed from V and 3 bases from J, the gap between germline ends came to 8 bases. The CDR3 has 13 residues. CDR3 protein: CAWSVSSYTEAFF. The DNA for the CDR3 is TGTGCCTGGAGTGTATCCAGTTACACTGAAGCTTTCTTT.

The chain combines TRBV27 with TRBJ1-1; the D gene is possibly TRBD1 (6 bases). Trimming took 4 bases from V and 3 from J, leaving 15 bases between them. Germline V CDR1 and CDR2: MNHEY, SMNVEV (reference sequence). The CDR3 loop spans 15 amino acids. The CDR3 coding sequence is TGTGCCAGCAGTTACACCCAGGGGAGTGACACTGAAGCTTTCTTT. It codes for CASSYTQGSDTEAFF.

The rearrangement links TRBV4-1 to TRBJ2-7, with 7 bases fitting TRBD1. Germline CDR1 and CDR2: MGHRA and YSYEKL. The CDR3 is 16 residues long. J was trimmed by 1 base and V by 5 bases; bases with no gene match: 11. The CDR3 region is CASSSLPGQQSYEQYF. The CDR3 coding sequence is TGCGCCAGCAGCTCCCTTCCGGGACAGCAGTCCTACGAGCAGTACTTC.

This clone came up once. The genes are TRBV5-6 and TRBJ2-3; D gene uncertain. The CDR3 consists of 13 residues. V lost 7 bases and J lost 4, with 13 bases in between. CDR1 and CDR2 (germline): SGHDT, YYEEEE. The CDR3 DNA sequence: TGTGCCAGCGGCGTATCATTGTCAGATACGCAGTATTTT. Its translation is CASGVSLSDTQYF.

The chain combines TRBV7-6 with TRBJ2-1; D may be TRBD1 or TRBD2 (5 bases each). Looked up from germline, CDR1 is SGHVS and CDR2 is FNYEAQ. The CDR3 is 15 residues long. V dropped 5 bases and J dropped 7 bases, with 18 bases sitting between them. In DNA form, the CDR3 reads TGTGCCAGCAGCCTAATACCGCTTTGGGGGAATGAGCAGTTCTTC. It is translated as CASSLIPLWGNEQFF.

This rearrangement joins TRBV7-3 to TRBJ2-1; 9 bases line up with TRBD2. The CDR3 loop spans 15 amino acids. Germline V gene lookup returns CDR1 SGHTA and CDR2 FQGTGA. V lost 1 base to trimming and J lost 7 bases; unmatched junction nucleotides: 5. CDR3 in amino acids: CASSLMAGGSNEQFF. CDR3 coding DNA: TGTGCCAGCAGCTTAATGGCGGGAGGGAGTAATGAGCAGTTCTTC.

This clone was seen once. The chain carries TRBV10-3 and TRBJ2-1; possible D gene TRBD2, 6 bases. The CDR3 is 11 amino acids. Germline V lookup: CDR1 ENHRY, CDR2 SYGVKD. Trimming removed 7 bases at V and 7 bases at J, with 8 bases between. The CDR3 DNA is TGTGCCATCAATGCGGGGAATGAGCAGTTCTTC. Residues: CAINAGNEQFF.

This chain uses TRBV7-2 with TRBJ2-1, with D unclear. Germline CDR1 and CDR2: SGHTA and FQGNSA. The CDR3 is made up of 16 amino acids. The ends were cut back, 1 base at V and 0 bases at J, with 10 bases in the middle. The CDR3 DNA reads as TGTGCCAGCAGCTTAGTTGGCAGCAGCTCCTACAATGAGCAGTTCTTC. It yields the protein CASSLVGSSSYNEQFF.

This chain joins TRBV11-2 and TRBJ2-7, with 7 positions matching TRBD2. Germline-derived CDR1 and CDR2 are SGHAT and FQNNGV. The CDR3 contains 16 residues. V gave up 3 bases and J gave up 3 bases; unmatched junction bases: 11. In nucleotides, the CDR3 is TGTGCCAGCAGCTTTGGTTTTACGGGAGGAATCTACGAGCAGTACTTC. This translates into CASSFGFTGGIYEQYF.

This chain joins TRBV4-1 and TRBJ2-7; D ambiguous. Germline CDR1 MGHRA, CDR2 YSYEKL. CDR3 length: 14 amino acids. The V and J ends lost 4 bases and 2 bases respectively, with 12 bases between them. The CDR3 DNA sequence: TGCGCCAGCAGCCTAGAACTTGGAACCTACGAGCAGTACTTC. Its translation is CASSLELGTYEQYF.

By share, this clone counts as medium-sized (0.01 to 0.1%). This sequence joins TRBV27 and TRBJ1-2; D gene ambiguous. The V and J ends lost 2 bases and 8 bases respectively, with 9 bases between them. The length of the CDR3 is 12 residues. The germline gives CDR1 MNHEY, CDR2 SMNVEV (reference sequence). CDR3 sequence reads: CASSLTKGGYTF. The DNA of the CDR3 is TGTGCCAGCAGTTTAACCAAAGGGGGCTACACCTTC.

V is TRBV5-6 and J is TRBJ1-5; 7 nucleotides line up with TRBD1. The CDR3 length is 15 residues. Trimming cost V 0 bases and J 7 bases; bases outside gene matches: 7. The germline V gene encodes CDR1 SGHDT and CDR2 YYEEEE. The CDR3 protein is CASSLGTGTWQPQHF. In DNA, the CDR3 is TGTGCCAGCAGCTTGGGGACAGGAACATGGCAGCCCCAGCATTTT. The entire variable domain, with the rest obtained from reference TRBV5-6 and TRBJ1-5, is as follows: DAGVTQSPTHLIKTRGQQVTLRCSPKSGHDTVSWYQQALGQGPQFIFQYYEEEERQRGNFPDRFSGHQFPNYSSELNVNALLLGDSALYLCASSLGTGTWQPQHFGDGTRLSIL.

This chain joins TRBV7-9 and TRBJ2-3; TRBD2 matches 9 bases. This CDR3 region has 15 residues. The trim removed 8 bases at V and 6 bases at J, leaving 12 bases unmatched. From germline, CDR1 is SEHNR and CDR2 FQNEAQ (reference sequence). CDR3 nucleotides: TGTGCCAGCGGGACCTTAGCGGGAGTTTTGGATACGCAGTATTTT. Translation: CASGTLAGVLDTQYF.

The chain couples TRBV7-9 to TRBJ1-2, with TRBD1 matching 7 bases. The CDR3 extends over 13 amino acids. J lost 8 bases, V lost 4 bases, and 7 bases had no gene match. Germline lookup yields CDR1 SEHNR and CDR2 FQNEAQ (reference sequence). The CDR3 spells CASSCTGDGGYTF. The CDR3 coding sequence is TGTGCCAGCAGCTGCACAGGGGATGGAGGCTACACCTTC.